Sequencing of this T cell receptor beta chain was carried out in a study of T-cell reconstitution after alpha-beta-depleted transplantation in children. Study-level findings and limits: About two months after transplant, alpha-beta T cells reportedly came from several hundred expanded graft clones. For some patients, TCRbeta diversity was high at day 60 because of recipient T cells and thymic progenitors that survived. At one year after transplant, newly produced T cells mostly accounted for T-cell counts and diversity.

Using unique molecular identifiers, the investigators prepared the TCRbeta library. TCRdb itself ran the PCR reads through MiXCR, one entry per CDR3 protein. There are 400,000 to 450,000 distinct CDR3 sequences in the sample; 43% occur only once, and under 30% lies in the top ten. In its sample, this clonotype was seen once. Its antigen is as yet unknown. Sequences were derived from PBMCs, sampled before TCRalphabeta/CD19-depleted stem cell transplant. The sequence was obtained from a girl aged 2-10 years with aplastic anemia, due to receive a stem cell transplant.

CDR3 DNA sequence: TGTGCCACGAAACCGGGACTAGCGGACCCCTACGAGCAGTACTTC. As protein: CATKPGLADPYEQYF. The chain couples TRBV27 to TRBJ2-7; the match to TRBD2 covers 11 bases. The germline V gene encodes CDR1 MNHEY and CDR2 SMNVEV (reference sequence). This CDR3 has 15 amino acids. The V and J ends lost 10 bases and 2 bases, in that order; junction bases with no gene match: 10.